This passage covers 26 T cell receptor beta chains from one sample sequenced in a study of T cell responses to AZD1222 COVID-19 vaccine. Assay used: immunoSEQ multiplex PCR; TCRdb lists only in-frame clones, some missing. The repertoire holds 100,000 to 150,000 clones, with over 75% as singletons. The input for sequencing was peripheral blood, taken on day 0 of AZD1222 vaccination. The receptors were sampled from an adult in good health.

The CDR3 is CASSDPRNTIYF. The CDR3 bases are TGTGCCAGCAGTGACCCTAGAAACACCATATATTTT. This chain links TRBV28 with TRBJ1-3; D unclear. Per the germline V gene, CDR1 is MDHEN and CDR2 is SYDVKM. The CDR3 runs to 12 residues. Trimming removed 5 bases at V and 5 bases at J, with 7 bases between.

V is TRBV3-1 (or the pseudogene TRBV3-2) and J is TRBJ2-3; a possible D gene is TRBD2 (7 bases). CDR1 LGHDT and CDR2 YNNKEL come from the germline V gene (reference sequence). Trimming cost V 4 bases and J 6 bases, with 14 bases left between them. This CDR3 is built from 14 residues. The CDR3: CASSREGGPDTQYF. The CDR3 bases are TGTGCCAGCAGCCGGGAGGGGGGGCCGGATACGCAGTATTTT.

The chain employs TRBV5-4 and TRBJ1-2, with TRBD1 as a possible D gene (6 bases). The CDR3 spans 14 residues. Germline assignment: CDR1 SGHNT and CDR2 YYREEE (reference sequence). V lost 2 bases and J 2 bases, leaving 10 bases between the germline ends. CDR3 nucleotides: TGTGCCAGCAGCTTTTCACAGGGAAACTATGGCTACACCTTC. Protein: CASSFSQGNYGYTF.

V and J are TRBV5-3 and TRBJ1-5; possibly TRBD1 for D (5 bases). TRBV5-3 is treated as an ORF (open reading frame) with a function not yet certain. The CDR3 covers 15 residues. Trimming stripped 1 base from V and 3 bases from J, with 11 bases between. The CDR3 here is CARSLNGGFNQPQHF. CDR3 coding DNA: TGTGCCAGAAGCTTGAATGGGGGATTCAATCAGCCCCAGCATTTT.

This clone was observed once. The chain carries TRBV28 and TRBJ1-1, with D perhaps matching TRBD1 (5 bases). V lost 8 bases, J lost 5 bases, and 12 bases lay in between. The CDR3 is 12 residues long. Germline-derived CDR1 and CDR2 are MDHEN and SYDVKM. CDR3 DNA sequence: TGTGCCAGCCGCCCGCGGGGGACTGAAGCTTTCTTT. Amino acids: CASRPRGTEAFF.

The chain uses TRBV7-2 and TRBJ1-4, with 7 nucleotides matching TRBD1. The germline V gene has CDR1 SGHTA and CDR2 FQGNSA. The V segment lost 4 bases and the J segment 8 bases; nucleotides outside the gene matches: 7. The CDR3 is 14 amino acids. The CDR3 DNA reads as TGTGCCAGCAGCTCGACAGGGAGGAACGAAAAACTGTTTTTT. It specifies CASSSTGRNEKLFF.

The chain combines TRBV7-9 with TRBJ2-7, with D perhaps matching TRBD2 (6 bases). The germline CDR1 and CDR2 sequences are SEHNR and FQNEAQ (reference sequence). This CDR3 has 14 residues. V shed 1 base and J shed 2 bases, with 9 bases lying between them. The chain's CDR3 is CASSLDGGPYEQYF. The CDR3 bases are TGTGCCAGCAGCTTAGACGGGGGTCCCTACGAGCAGTACTTC.

V gene TRBV5-4 combines with J gene TRBJ2-1; no clear D gene. Germline values: CDR1 SGHNT, CDR2 YYREEE (reference sequence). The CDR3 is 15 residues long. With 2 bases removed from V and 7 bases from J, the gap between germline ends came to 16 bases. CDR3 residues: CASSFVGPILNEQFF. The DNA for the CDR3 is TGTGCCAGCAGCTTTGTAGGCCCCATACTGAATGAGCAGTTCTTC.

This chain connects TRBV7-9 to TRBJ2-2, with 7 bases identical to TRBD2. The CDR3 is 15 amino acids. V lost 6 bases to trimming and J lost 4 bases; unmatched junction nucleotides: 8. Germline loops: CDR1 SEHNR, CDR2 FQNEAQ (reference sequence). In DNA, the CDR3 is TGTGCCAGCAGTTCGCGGGAGATAGGCACCGGGGAGCTGTTTTTT. It encodes CASSSREIGTGELFF.

This sequence joins TRBV19 and TRBJ1-2, with TRBD1 matching 10 bases. The CDR3 is made up of 15 amino acids. V lost 3 bases to trimming and J lost 7 bases; unmatched junction nucleotides: 8. From germline, CDR1 is LNHDA and CDR2 SQIVND (reference sequence). In DNA, the CDR3 is TGTGCCAGTAGTATCGGACAGGGGGGTTTAACTGGCTACACCTTC. Amino acids: CASSIGQGGLTGYTF. Full variable domain (outside the CDR3, taken from reference TRBV19 and TRBJ1-2): DGGITQSPKYLFRKEGQNVTLSCEQNLNHDAMYWYRQDPGQGLRLIYYSQIVNDFQKGDIAEGYSVSREKKESFPLTVTSAQKNPTAFYLCASSIGQGGLTGYTFGSGTRLTVV.

The chain couples TRBV7-2 to TRBJ2-2, with D perhaps TRBD1 (6 bases). V was shortened by 0 bases and J by 0 bases, with 11 bases between the two germline ends. CDR1 and CDR2 (germline): SGHTA, FQGNSA. The CDR3 loop spans 17 amino acids. The DNA for the CDR3 is TGTGCCAGCAGCTTAGCTTGGGGGCCTTCGAACACCGGGGAGCTGTTTTTT. Protein: CASSLAWGPSNTGELFF.

The chain is built from TRBV29-1 and TRBJ2-7; TRBD1 might be the D (6 bases). Germline V CDR1 and CDR2: SQVTM, ANQGSEA. This CDR3 contains 14 residues. Trimming cost V 5 bases and J 4 bases, with 18 bases left between them. CDR3 DNA sequence: TGCAGCGTTTCACCCCTGGACAGTCCTTACGAGCAGTACTTC. This gives the protein CSVSPLDSPYEQYF.

The rearrangement joins TRBV18 to TRBJ1-2, with D perhaps TRBD1 (5 bases). Per germline, CDR1 KGHSH and CDR2 LQKENI. V lost 5 bases and J lost 10, with 17 bases in between. The CDR3 has 13 amino acids. The CDR3 protein is CASSGNSPGVYTF. The CDR3 DNA follows: TGTGCCAGCTCAGGGAATAGCCCGGGGGTCTACACCTTC.

The chain couples TRBV9 to TRBJ1-1; a possible D gene is TRBD1 (5 bases). Deletions cut 9 bases from V and 4 bases from J, with 22 bases between. Germline V gene data show CDR1 as SGDLS and CDR2 as YYNGEE. The CDR3 runs 15 residues. The CDR3 reads CATSPSGTVGTEAFF. CDR3 nucleotides: TGTGCCACTTCCCCCTCCGGGACGGTGGGCACTGAAGCTTTCTTT.

The V gene is TRBV18, the J gene TRBJ1-1; 7 bases line up with TRBD1. CDR1 and CDR2 (germline): KGHSH, LQKENI. CDR3 size: 15 residues. V dropped 3 bases and J dropped 1; count of bases not matched to a gene: 5. Here the CDR3 reads CASSPRQGANTEAFF. The CDR3 bases are TGTGCCAGCTCACCGCGACAGGGAGCGAACACTGAAGCTTTCTTT.

The chain carries TRBV7-9 and TRBJ2-3; D tentatively reads TRBD1 or TRBD2 (6 bases each). Looked up from germline, CDR1 is SEHNR and CDR2 is FQNEAQ (reference sequence). The CDR3 loop spans 15 amino acids. Between the trimmed V and J ends, which lost 3 bases and 1 base, there was a span of 11 bases. This CDR3 is CASSFGGRGTDTQYF. CDR3 in DNA: TGTGCCAGCAGCTTTGGGGGGCGGGGCACAGATACGCAGTATTTT.

The rearrangement uses TRBV6-1 and TRBJ1-1; D is unclear. The CDR3 is 13 amino acids. Trimming stripped 2 bases from V and 2 bases from J, with 6 bases between. CDR1 and CDR2 from the germline V gene are MNHNS and SASEGT. CDR3 loop: CASSEFRNTEAFF. The DNA for the CDR3 is TGTGCCAGCAGTGAATTCCGAAACACTGAAGCTTTCTTT.

Regarding this clone: The same CDR3 can be traced to other DNA sequences in this sample. The CDR3 bases are TGTGCCAGCAGTTTAACAGGTAATCAGCCCCAGCATTTT. Translating it yields CASSLTGNQPQHF. V gene TRBV12-3 or TRBV12-4 combines with J gene TRBJ1-5; TRBD1 is a possible D gene (5 bases). V was shortened by 2 bases and J by 4 bases, with 6 bases between the two germline ends. The CDR3 is 13 amino acids.

The sample holds one count of this clone. This chain uses TRBV4-3 with TRBJ2-1; 8 bases are shared with TRBD1. V dropped 3 bases and J dropped 12; count of bases not matched to a gene: 7. There are 13 residues in the CDR3. Germline assignment: CDR1 LGHNA and CDR2 YSLEER. The CDR3 here is CASSQHTGGRQFF. For the CDR3, the DNA is TGCGCCAGCAGCCAGCACACAGGGGGGCGGCAGTTCTTC.

The chain uses TRBV4-1 and TRBJ1-3, with a weak D call TRBD1 (6 bases). Trimming took 8 bases from V and 3 from J, leaving 20 bases between them. The CDR3 is 16 residues long. CDR1 and CDR2 from the germline V gene are MGHRA and YSYEKL. The CDR3 spells CASRAYSGDVGNTIYF. The DNA of the CDR3 is TGCGCCAGCCGAGCCTACTCAGGGGACGTTGGAAACACCATATATTTT.

This clone was detected once. The V gene is TRBV12-3 or TRBV12-4, the J gene TRBJ2-3; 7 nucleotides line up with TRBD2. V dropped 8 bases and J dropped 6; count of bases not matched to a gene: 8. This CDR3 comprises 13 residues. The CDR3 DNA sequence: TGTGCCAGCGGGAGGGCCGACGGGGATACGCAGTATTTT. Its translation is CASGRADGDTQYF.

The rearrangement joins TRBV10-3 to TRBJ2-3; 7 bases match TRBD2. CDR3 length: 15 residues. The germline CDR1 and CDR2 sequences are ENHRY and SYGVKD. V shed 2 bases, J shed 5 bases, and the junction held 7 bases outside the gene matches. The CDR3 DNA reads TGTGCCATCAGTGAGGAGCGGGGCTTAGTAGATACGCAGTATTTT. Protein sequence: CAISEERGLVDTQYF.

This rearrangement joins TRBV6-2 or TRBV6-3 to TRBJ1-5; 7 nucleotides align to TRBD1. The ends lost 5 bases at V and 9 bases at J; junction bases unmatched: 10. The CDR3 totals 14 residues. Germline loops: CDR1 MNHEY, CDR2 SVGEGT. DNA for the CDR3: TGTGCCAGCAGTATGACAGGGAATTTGTCGCCCCAGCATTTT. It is translated as CASSMTGNLSPQHF.

The chain employs TRBV24-1 and TRBJ2-3; no clear D. Germline CDR1 is KGHDR and CDR2 is SFDVKD. Trimming removed 1 base from V and 1 base from J, with 8 bases in between. CDR3 length equals 15 residues. The CDR3, as DNA: TGTGCCACCAGTGATTTCCGGCAGGGCACAGATACGCAGTATTTT. It translates to CATSDFRQGTDTQYF.

In the case of this clone: An end of the junction differs from the germline gene, which may be a read error. V gene TRBV6-1 combines with J gene TRBJ2-7; D perhaps matches TRBD2 (6 bases). Germline values: CDR1 MNHNS, CDR2 SASEGT. The CDR3 sequence is 14 residues long. The CDR3 protein is CASSEGGVSHEQYF. CDR3 bases: TGTGCCAGCAGTGAAGGGGGGGTCTCCCACGAGCAGTACTTC.

This clone was seen a single time. The identical CDR3 is also encoded by other nucleotide sequences in the sample. The V call is TRBV3-1 (or the pseudogene TRBV3-2), the J call TRBJ1-2; a weak D match, TRBD1 (5 bases). V lost 0 bases, J lost 3 bases, and 5 bases lay in between. Germline lookup yields CDR1 LGHDT and CDR2 YNNKEL (reference sequence). The CDR3 loop spans 13 amino acids. The CDR3 region is CASSQEGHYGYTF. CDR3 DNA: TGTGCCAGCAGCCAAGAGGGGCACTATGGCTACACCTTC.